The source of this T cell receptor (beta chain) is a study of blood T cell repertoires in COVID-19 (dated by TCRdb to 2020 to 2021). Regarding the research as a whole: Collaborator samples came from the United States, Italy and Spain and covered acute and convalescent phases of COVID-19. The prospective study material was composed of cDNA or gDNA derived from T cells, B-cell-depleted T cells, or PBMCs. The dataset comprised deeply sampled blood TCRbeta repertoires from subjects exposed to, actively infected with, or recovered from COVID-19. The repertoires were released in a freely available public database intended as a resource for research on the immune response to SARS-CoV-2. The samples were drawn from two sources: the first 160 participants of the ongoing ImmuneRACE study, and 1,254 subjects contributed by 6 global collaborators. Nearly every sample came with metadata listing a de-identified subject ID, COVID-19 status, age in years and sex. Where available, HLA class I and class II types were taken from metadata supplied by the sample provider and were not determined by assay-based typing. The investigation overall reported the following: The quantity of clinical and demographic metadata differed by source and by participant and was supplied without curation.

With regard to this clone: Its cognate antigen has yet to be identified. Nothing much larger sits one base from this clone, and base qualities are not available.

The immunoSEQ Assay, a bias-controlled multiplex PCR, was used to amplify TCRbeta CDR3 regions from genomic DNA. Under the source paper's analysis protocol: The number of nucleated cells in each sample was estimated from the amplification of reference gene primers within the assay. Sequence reads were collapsed and filtered to measure the absolute abundance of every unique TCRbeta CDR3 rearrangement. For each sample, productive Simpson clonality was calculated as the square root of Simpson's diversity index over productive rearrangements. The source is immuneACCESS, and TCRdb retained only in-frame sequences with V and J called. Part of the clones is not carried over; for the studies checked, unresolved V genes explain less than half of this, and the remainder is unexplained. Clone size and V and J calls were adopted from that table, with D and trimming inferred from the DNA. The sample table shows about 74,000 clones, and roughly 84% are seen once. Around 41% of the sample comes from the top ten.

Spanning cysteine to phenylalanine, the CDR3 consists of 16 amino acids. Only the CDR3 DNA is retained, 48 bases long and in frame from the first base. The junction shows trimming of 2 bases on V and 0 bases on J, and the gene matches do not reach 5 bases of it. CDR1 and CDR2 are drawn from the germline V gene (reference sequence): MNHEY, SMNVEV. Whole blood was collected in K2EDTA tubes by collaborating institutions according to the institutions' own protocols. For TCRbeta analysis, collaborator samples were shipped as frozen whole blood, as isolated PBMCs, or as DNA extracted from either sample type.

The rearrangement combines TRBV27 with TRBJ1-1; the central 8 bases match TRBD1. The specimen sequenced was peripheral blood. The receptor was derived from an elderly man with acute or convalescent COVID-19. For the CDR3, the sequence is CASSLLGQAMNTEAFF. The DNA reads TGTGCCAGCAGTTTACTGGGACAGGCCATGAACACTGAAGCTTTCTTT.